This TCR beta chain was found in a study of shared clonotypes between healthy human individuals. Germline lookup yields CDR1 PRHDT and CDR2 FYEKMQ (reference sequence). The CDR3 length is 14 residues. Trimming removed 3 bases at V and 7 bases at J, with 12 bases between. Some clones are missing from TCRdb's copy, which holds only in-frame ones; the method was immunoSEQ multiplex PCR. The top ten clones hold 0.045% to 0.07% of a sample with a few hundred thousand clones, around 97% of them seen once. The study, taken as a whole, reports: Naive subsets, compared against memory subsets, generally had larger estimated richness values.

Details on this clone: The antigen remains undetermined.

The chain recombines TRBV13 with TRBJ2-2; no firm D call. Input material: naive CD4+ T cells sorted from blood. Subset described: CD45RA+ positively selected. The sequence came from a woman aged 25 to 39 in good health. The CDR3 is CASSFMQSGGELFF. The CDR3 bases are TGTGCCAGCAGCTTTATGCAGTCGGGCGGGGAGCTGTTTTTT.